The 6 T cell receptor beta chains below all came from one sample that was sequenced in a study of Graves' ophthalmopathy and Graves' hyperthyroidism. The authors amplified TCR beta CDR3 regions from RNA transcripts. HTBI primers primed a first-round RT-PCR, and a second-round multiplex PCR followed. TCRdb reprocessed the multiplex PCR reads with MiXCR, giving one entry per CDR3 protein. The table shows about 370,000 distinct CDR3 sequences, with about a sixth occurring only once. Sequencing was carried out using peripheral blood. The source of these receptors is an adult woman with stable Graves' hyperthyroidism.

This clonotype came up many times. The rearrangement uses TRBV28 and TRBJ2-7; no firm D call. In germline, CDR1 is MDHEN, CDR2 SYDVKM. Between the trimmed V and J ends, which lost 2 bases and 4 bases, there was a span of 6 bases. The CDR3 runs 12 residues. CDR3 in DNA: TGTGCCAGCAGTTTAGGTCTGTACGAGCAGTACTTC. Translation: CASSLGLYEQYF.

CDR3 protein: CASSLTGGRLHF. CDR3 nucleotides: TGTGCCAGCAGTTTAACTGGCGGTCGACTCCACTTT. The chain uses TRBV12-3 or TRBV12-4 and TRBJ1-6; no definite D call. The CDR3 runs to 12 residues. V was pared by 2 bases and J by 16 bases, with 12 bases between.

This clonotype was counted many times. CDR3: CASKSRGTDSNQPQHF. The CDR3 DNA reads as TGTGCCAGCAAGAGTCGGGGGACCGATAGCAATCAGCCCCAGCATTTT. V and J are TRBV6-1 and TRBJ1-5; D possibly corresponds to TRBD1 (5 bases). The germline CDR1 and CDR2 sequences are MNHNS and SASEGT. This CDR3 is built from 16 residues. Trimming stripped 7 bases from V and 0 bases from J, with 16 bases between.

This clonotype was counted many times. The CDR3 loop is CASSFQDGTYQPQHF. Here the CDR3 DNA reads TGTGCCAGCAGTTTTCAGGACGGGACATATCAGCCCCAGCATTTT. V is TRBV28 and J is TRBJ1-5; D possibly corresponds to TRBD1 (6 bases). Germline-derived CDR1 and CDR2 are MDHEN and SYDVKM. Trimming stripped 3 bases from V and 5 bases from J, with 14 bases between. CDR3 length: 15 amino acids.

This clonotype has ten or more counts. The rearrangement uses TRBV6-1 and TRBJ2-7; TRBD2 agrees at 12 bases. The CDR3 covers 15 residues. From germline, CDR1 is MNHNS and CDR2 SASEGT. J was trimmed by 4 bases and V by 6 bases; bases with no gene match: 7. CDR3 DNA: TGTGCCAGCAGCGCCGGACTAGCGGGATGGTACGAGCAGTACTTC. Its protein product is CASSAGLAGWYEQYF.

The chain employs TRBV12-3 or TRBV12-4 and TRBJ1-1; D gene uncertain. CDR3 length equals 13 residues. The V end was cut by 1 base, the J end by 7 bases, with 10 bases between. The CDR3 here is CASSLGQAYEAFF. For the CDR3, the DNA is TGTGCCAGCAGTTTAGGGCAGGCTTATGAAGCTTTCTTT.